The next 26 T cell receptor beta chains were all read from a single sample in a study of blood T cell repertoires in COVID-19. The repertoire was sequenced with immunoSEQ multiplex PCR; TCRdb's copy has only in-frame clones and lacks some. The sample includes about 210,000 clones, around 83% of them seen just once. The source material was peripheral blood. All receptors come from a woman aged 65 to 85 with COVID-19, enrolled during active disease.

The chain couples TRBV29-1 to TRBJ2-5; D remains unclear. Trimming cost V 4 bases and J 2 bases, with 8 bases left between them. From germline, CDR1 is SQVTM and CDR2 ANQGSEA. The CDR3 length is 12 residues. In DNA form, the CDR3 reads TGCAGCGTTGGCGACACACAAGAGACCCAGTACTTC. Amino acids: CSVGDTQETQYF.

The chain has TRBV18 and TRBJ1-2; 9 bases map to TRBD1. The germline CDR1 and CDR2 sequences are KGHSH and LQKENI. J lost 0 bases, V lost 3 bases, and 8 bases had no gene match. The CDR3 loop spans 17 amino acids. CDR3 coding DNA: TGTGCCAGCTCACCCCTCGGACAGGGGTCTACTAACTATGGCTACACCTTC. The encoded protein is CASSPLGQGSTNYGYTF.

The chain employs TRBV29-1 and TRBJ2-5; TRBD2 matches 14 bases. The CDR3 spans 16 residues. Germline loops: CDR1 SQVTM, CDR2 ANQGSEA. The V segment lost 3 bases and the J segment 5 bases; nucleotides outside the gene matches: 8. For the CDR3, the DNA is TGCAGCGTTGAGGACCCGGGACTAGCGGGAGCGGAGACCCAGTACTTC. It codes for CSVEDPGLAGAETQYF. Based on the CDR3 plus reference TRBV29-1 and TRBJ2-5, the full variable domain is SAVISQKPSRDICQRGTSLTIQCQVDSQVTMMFWYRQQPGQSLTLIATANQGSEATYESGFVIDKFPISRPNLTFSTLTVSNMSPEDSSIYLCSVEDPGLAGAETQYFGPGTRLLVL.

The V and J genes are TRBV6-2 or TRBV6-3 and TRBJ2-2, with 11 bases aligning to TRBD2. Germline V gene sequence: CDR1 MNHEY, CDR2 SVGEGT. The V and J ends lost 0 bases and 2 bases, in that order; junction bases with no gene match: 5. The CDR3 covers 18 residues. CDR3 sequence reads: CASSYSIAGGPNTGELFF. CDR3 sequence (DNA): TGTGCCAGCAGTTACTCTATAGCGGGAGGGCCAAACACCGGGGAGCTGTTTTTT.

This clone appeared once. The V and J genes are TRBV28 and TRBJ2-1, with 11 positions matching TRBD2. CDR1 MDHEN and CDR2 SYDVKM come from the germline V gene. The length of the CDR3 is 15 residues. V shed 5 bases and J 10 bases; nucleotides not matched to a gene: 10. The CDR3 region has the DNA TGTGCCAGCAGTCCCGCACTAGCGGGAGTAGGAGAGCAGTTCTTC. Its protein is CASSPALAGVGEQFF.

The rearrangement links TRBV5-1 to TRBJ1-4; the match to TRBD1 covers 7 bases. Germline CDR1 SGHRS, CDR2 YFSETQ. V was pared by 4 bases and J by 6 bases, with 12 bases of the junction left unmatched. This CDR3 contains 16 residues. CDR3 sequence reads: CASSLEGARGDEKLFF. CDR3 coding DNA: TGCGCCAGCAGCCTGGAGGGGGCGAGGGGTGATGAAAAACTGTTTTTT.

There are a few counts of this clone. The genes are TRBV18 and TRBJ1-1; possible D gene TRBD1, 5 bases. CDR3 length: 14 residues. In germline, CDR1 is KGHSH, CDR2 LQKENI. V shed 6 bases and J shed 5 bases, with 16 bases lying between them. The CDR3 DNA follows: TGTGCCAGCTCTTCAGGGAGGGTTTGGACTGAAGCTTTCTTT. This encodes CASSSGRVWTEAFF.

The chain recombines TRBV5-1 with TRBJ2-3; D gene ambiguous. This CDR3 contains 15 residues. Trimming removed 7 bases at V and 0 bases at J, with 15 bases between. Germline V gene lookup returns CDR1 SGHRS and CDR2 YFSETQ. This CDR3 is CASLRSVPSTDTQYF. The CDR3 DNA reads TGCGCCAGCTTACGGTCGGTGCCGAGCACAGATACGCAGTATTTT.

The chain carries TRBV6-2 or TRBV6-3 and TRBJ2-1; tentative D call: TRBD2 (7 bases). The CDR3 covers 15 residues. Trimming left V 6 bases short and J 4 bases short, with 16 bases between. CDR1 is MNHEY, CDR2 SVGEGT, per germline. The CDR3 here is CASSQIGGDYNEQFF. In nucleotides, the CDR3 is TGTGCCAGCAGCCAAATAGGGGGGGATTACAATGAGCAGTTCTTC.

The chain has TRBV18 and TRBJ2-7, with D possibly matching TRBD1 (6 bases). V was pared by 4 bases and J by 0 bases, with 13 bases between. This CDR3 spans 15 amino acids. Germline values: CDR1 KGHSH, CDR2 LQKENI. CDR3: CASSLYRDNSYEQYF. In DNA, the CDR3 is TGTGCCAGCTCACTGTACCGGGACAACTCCTACGAGCAGTACTTC.

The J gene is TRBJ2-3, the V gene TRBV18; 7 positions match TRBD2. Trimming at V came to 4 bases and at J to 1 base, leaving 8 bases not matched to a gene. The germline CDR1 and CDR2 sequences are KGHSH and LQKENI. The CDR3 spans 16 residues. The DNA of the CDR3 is TGTGCCAGCTCACACCGCCCTAGCGGTGGCACAGATACGCAGTATTTT. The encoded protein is CASSHRPSGGTDTQYF.

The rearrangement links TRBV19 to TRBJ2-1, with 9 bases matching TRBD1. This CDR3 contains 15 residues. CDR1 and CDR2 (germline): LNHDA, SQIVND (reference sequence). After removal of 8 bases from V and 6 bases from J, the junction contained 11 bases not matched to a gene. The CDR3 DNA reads TGTGCCAGTCGACTGGGGGGGGACAGGGTCAATGAGCAGTTCTTC. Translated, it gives CASRLGGDRVNEQFF.

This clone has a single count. CDR3 coding DNA: TGTGCCAGCAGCGTAGTATGCGCGGTTAGCAATCAGCCCCAGCATTTT. This codes for CASSVVCAVSNQPQHF. The chain couples TRBV9 to TRBJ1-5; D is ambiguous. This CDR3 has 16 amino acids. CDR1 is SGDLS and CDR2 is YYNGEE in the germline V gene. V gave up 0 bases and J gave up 0 bases, with 10 bases separating them.

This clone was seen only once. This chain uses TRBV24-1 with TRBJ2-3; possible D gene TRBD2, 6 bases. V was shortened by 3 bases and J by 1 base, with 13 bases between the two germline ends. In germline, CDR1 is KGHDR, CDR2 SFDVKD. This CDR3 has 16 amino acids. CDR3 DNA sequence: TGTGCCACCAGTGATCCCGGAGGGGCACGCACAGATACGCAGTATTTT. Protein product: CATSDPGGARTDTQYF.

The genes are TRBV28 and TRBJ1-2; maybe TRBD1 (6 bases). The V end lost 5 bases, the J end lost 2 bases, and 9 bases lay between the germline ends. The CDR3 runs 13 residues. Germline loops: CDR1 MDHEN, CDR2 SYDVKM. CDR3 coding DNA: TGTGCCAGCAGTACACAGGGAAACTATGGCTACACCTTC. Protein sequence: CASSTQGNYGYTF.

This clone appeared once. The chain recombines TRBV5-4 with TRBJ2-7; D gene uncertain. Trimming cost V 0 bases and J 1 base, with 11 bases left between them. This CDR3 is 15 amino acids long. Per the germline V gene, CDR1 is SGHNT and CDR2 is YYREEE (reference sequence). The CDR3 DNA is TGTGCCAGCAGCTTGGATCCGTTAGTTTCCTACGAGCAGTACTTC. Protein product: CASSLDPLVSYEQYF.

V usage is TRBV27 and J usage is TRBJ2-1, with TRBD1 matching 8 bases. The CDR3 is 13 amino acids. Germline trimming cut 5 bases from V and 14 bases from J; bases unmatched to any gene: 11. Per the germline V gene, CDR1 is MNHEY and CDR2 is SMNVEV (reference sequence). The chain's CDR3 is CASSRLGPGQEFF. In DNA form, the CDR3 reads TGTGCCAGCAGTCGCCTCGGTCCGGGACAGGAGTTCTTC.

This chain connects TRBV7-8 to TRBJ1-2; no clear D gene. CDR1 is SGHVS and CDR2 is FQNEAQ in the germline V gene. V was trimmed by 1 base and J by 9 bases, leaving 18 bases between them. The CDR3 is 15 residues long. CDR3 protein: CASSLGVAGRESYTF. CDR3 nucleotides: TGTGCCAGCAGCTTAGGAGTTGCCGGTCGAGAAAGCTACACCTTC.

CDR3 nucleotide sequence: TGTGCCAGCAGCTTTCCAGGGGGGCACACTGAAGCTTTCTTT. It yields the protein CASSFPGGHTEAFF. The V gene is TRBV7-9, the J gene TRBJ1-1, with 7 nucleotides matching TRBD1. This CDR3 contains 14 residues. With 3 bases clipped from V and 3 bases from J, the junction kept 4 bases outside the gene matches. From germline, CDR1 is SEHNR and CDR2 FQNEAQ (reference sequence).

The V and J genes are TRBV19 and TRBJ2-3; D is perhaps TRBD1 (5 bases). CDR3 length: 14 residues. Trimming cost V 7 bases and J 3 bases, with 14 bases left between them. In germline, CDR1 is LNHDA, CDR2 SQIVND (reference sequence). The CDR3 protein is CASNPGKETDTQYF. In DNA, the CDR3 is TGTGCCAGTAATCCAGGGAAGGAAACAGATACGCAGTATTTT.

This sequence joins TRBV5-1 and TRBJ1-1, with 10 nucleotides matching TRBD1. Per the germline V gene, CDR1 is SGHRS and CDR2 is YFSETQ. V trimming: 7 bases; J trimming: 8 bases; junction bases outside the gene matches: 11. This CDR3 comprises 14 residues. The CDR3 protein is CASRKTGGSFEAFF. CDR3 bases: TGCGCCAGCCGAAAGACAGGGGGCTCCTTCGAAGCTTTCTTT.

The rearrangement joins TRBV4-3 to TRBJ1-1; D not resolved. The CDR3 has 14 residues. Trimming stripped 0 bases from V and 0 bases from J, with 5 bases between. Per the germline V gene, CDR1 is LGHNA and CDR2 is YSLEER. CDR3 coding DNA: TGCGCCAGCAGCCAAGATGAGATGAACACTGAAGCTTTCTTT. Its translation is CASSQDEMNTEAFF.

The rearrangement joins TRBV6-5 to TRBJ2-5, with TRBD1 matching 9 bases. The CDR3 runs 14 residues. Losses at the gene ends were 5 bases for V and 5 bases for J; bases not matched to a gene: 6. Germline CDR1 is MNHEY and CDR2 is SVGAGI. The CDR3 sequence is CASSPQGALETQYF. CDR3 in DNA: TGTGCCAGCAGTCCACAGGGGGCGCTTGAGACCCAGTACTTC.

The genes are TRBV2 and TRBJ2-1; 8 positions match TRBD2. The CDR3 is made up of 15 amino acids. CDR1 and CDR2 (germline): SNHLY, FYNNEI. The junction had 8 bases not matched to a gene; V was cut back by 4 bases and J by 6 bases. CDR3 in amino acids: CASSGISGNPNEQFF. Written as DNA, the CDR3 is TGTGCCAGCAGTGGGATTAGCGGGAACCCCAATGAGCAGTTCTTC.

The CDR3 loop reads CASSIGVYTEAFF. The CDR3 DNA reads as TGTGCCAGCAGCATAGGGGTGTACACTGAAGCTTTCTTT. This chain links TRBV3-1 (or the pseudogene TRBV3-2) with TRBJ1-1, with D perhaps matching TRBD1 (5 bases). The CDR3 loop spans 13 amino acids. CDR1 is LGHDT and CDR2 is YNNKEL in the germline V gene (reference sequence). The ends were cut back, 5 bases at V and 3 bases at J, with 10 bases in the middle.

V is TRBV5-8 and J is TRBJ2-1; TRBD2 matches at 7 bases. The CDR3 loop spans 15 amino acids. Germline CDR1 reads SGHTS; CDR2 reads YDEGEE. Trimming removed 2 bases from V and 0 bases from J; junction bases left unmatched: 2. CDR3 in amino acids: CASSFRGGSYNEQFF. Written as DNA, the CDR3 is TGTGCCAGCAGCTTTCGCGGGGGCTCCTACAATGAGCAGTTCTTC.